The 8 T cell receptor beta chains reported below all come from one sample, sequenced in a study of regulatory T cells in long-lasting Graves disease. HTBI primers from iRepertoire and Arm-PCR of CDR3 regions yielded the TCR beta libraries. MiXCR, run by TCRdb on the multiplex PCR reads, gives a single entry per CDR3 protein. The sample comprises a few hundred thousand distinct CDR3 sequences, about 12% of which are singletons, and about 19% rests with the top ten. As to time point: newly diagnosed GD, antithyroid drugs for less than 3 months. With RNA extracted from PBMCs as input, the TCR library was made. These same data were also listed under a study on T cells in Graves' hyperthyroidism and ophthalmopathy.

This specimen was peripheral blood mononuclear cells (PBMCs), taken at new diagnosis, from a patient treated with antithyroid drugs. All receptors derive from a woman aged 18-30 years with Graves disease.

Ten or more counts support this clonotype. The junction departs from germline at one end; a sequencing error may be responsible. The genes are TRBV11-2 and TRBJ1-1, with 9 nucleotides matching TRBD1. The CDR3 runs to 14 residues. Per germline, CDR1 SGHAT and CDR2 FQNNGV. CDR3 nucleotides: TGCGCCAGCAGCACGGAGACAGGGGGCACTGAAGCTTTCTTT. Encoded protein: CASSTETGGTEAFF.

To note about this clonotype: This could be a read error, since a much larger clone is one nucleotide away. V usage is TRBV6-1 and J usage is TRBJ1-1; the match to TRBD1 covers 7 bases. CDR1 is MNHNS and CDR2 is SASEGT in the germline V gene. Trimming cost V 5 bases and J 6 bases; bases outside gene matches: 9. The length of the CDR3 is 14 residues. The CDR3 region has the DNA TGTGCCAGCAGTAGAGACAGGGAGGACGCTGAAGCTTTCTTT. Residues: CASSRDREDAEAFF.

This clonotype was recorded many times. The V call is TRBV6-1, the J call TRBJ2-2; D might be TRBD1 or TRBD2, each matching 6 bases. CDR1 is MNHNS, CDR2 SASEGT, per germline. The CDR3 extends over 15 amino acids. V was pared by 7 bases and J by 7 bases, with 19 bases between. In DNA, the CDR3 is TGTGCCAGCACCCACGGGGGCGGCTCTGGCGGGGAGCTGTTTTTT. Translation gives CASTHGGGSGGELFF.

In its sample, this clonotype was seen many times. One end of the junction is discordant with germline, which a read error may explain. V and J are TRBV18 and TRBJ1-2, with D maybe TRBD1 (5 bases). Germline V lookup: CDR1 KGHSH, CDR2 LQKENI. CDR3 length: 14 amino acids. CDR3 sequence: CASSPGRTSYVYTF. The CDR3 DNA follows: TGTGCCAGCTCACCGGGGAGGACATCGTATGTCTACACCTTC. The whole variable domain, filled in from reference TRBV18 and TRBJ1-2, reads NAGVMQNPRHLVRRRGQEARLRCSPMKGHSHVYWYRQLPEEGLKFMVYLQKENIIDESGMPKERFSAEFPKEGPSILRIQQVVRGDSAAYFCASSPGRTSYVYTFGSGTRLTVV.

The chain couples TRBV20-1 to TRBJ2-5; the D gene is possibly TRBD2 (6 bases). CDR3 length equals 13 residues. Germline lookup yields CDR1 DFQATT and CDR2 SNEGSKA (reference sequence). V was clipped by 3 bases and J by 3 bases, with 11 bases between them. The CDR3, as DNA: TGCAGTGCTAGGGGACGGGGGAAAGAGACCCAGTACTTC. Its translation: CSARGRGKETQYF.

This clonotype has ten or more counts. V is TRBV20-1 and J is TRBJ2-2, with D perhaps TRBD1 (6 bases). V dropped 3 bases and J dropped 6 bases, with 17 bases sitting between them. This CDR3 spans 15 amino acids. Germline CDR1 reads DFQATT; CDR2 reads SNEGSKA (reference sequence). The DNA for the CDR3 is TGCAGTGCTAGGTCTTCTGGGACATCGTCCGGGGAGCTGTTTTTT. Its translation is CSARSSGTSSGELFF.

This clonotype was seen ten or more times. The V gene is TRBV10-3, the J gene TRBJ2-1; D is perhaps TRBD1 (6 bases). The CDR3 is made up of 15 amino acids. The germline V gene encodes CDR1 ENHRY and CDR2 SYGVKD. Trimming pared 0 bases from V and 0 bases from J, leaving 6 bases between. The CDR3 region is CAISESGGSYNEQFF. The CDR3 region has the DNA TGTGCCATCAGTGAGTCAGGGGGCTCCTACAATGAGCAGTTCTTC.

This CDR3 reads CASSQERVNTEAFF. In DNA form, the CDR3 reads TGCGCCAGCAGCCAAGAGAGGGTGAACACTGAAGCTTTCTTT. V gene TRBV4-3 combines with J gene TRBJ1-1; D is undetermined. The germline CDR1 and CDR2 sequences are LGHNA and YSLEER. Trimming removed 0 bases from V and 0 bases from J, with 5 bases in between. The CDR3 runs to 14 residues.